This T cell receptor beta chain was found in a study of radiation and T cells in renal cell carcinoma. Background on the study: Nephrectomy followed 15 Gy stereotactic body radiation by 4 weeks. Study-wide results and limits: From baseline, blood top tumor clonotypes peaked at 2 weeks post-radiation.

As for this clone: Its antigen is not identified.

Profiling relied on immunoSEQ multiplex PCR, and the TCRdb table lists in-frame clones only, not all of them. The sample lists roughly 130,000 clones, 75% to 90% occurring once. The time point was: blood 2 weeks post-SBRT. Treatment here: 15 Gy SBRT to primary tumor, nephrectomy 4 weeks later. Radiation-treated patients gave blood at baseline, week 2 and week 4. The tumor was a clear cell renal cell carcinoma. The V gene end was trimmed by 5 bases and the J gene end by 8 bases; junction bases not matched to a gene: 5. The length of the CDR3 is 14 residues. Germline assignment: CDR1 LGHNA and CDR2 YSLEER.

The receptor's source is a woman aged 60-75 years with renal cell carcinoma. This chain uses TRBV4-3 with TRBJ1-4; 10 bases map to TRBD1. The specimen comprised blood, sampled from a patient whose treatment included radiotherapy and nephrectomy. CDR3 nucleotides: TGCGCCAGCAGCTCCGGGACAGGGGTGGAAAAACTGTTTTTT. It encodes CASSSGTGVEKLFF.